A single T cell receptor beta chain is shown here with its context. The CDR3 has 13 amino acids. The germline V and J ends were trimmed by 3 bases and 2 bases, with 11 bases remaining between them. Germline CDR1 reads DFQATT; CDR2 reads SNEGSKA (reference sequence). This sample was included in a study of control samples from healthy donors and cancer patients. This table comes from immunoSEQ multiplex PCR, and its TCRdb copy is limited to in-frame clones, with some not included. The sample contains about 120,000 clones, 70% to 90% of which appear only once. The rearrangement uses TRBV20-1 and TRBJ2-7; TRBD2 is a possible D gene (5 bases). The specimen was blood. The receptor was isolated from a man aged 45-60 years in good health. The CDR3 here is CSASWTGPYEQYF. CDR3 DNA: TGCAGTGCTAGTTGGACTGGACCCTACGAGCAGTACTTC.